These 5 T cell receptor beta chains were sequenced from one sample in a study of spatial heterogeneity in lung cancer. In TCRdb, the 5' RACE reads were re-called with MiXCR into one record per CDR3 protein. The data show fewer than 20,000 distinct CDR3 sequences, approximately 6.5% seen once. Their specific antigens are unknown. Time point denoted: sample taken at primary tumor resection. Study-wide findings and caveats: Higher tumor mutation counts went along with higher counts of expanded intratumoral alpha and beta TCRs.

Sequenced material: lung tumor tissue, taken at surgery. These receptors were taken from a female donor with early-stage non-small cell lung cancer.

This clonotype was counted many times. The chain combines TRBV6-6 with TRBJ1-2, with D possibly TRBD1 on 6 matching bases. The V end lost 5 bases, the J end lost 0 bases, and 19 bases lay between the germline ends. The CDR3 contains 17 residues. Germline V gene data show CDR1 as MNHNY and CDR2 as SVGAGI (reference sequence). CDR3 sequence: CASSTGWTDLTNYGYTF. In nucleotides, the CDR3 is TGTGCCAGCAGTACTGGTTGGACAGACCTTACTAACTATGGCTACACCTTC.

The chain combines TRBV6-1 with TRBJ2-5; TRBD2 aligns across 14 bases. The CDR3 sequence is 16 residues long. After removal of 5 bases from V and 5 bases from J, the junction contained 7 bases not matched to a gene. Germline loops: CDR1 MNHNS, CDR2 SASEGT. The CDR3 coding sequence is TGTGCCAGCAGTCCGACTAGCGGGGGGGCCCCGGAGACCCAGTACTTC. It translates to CASSPTSGGAPETQYF.

In its sample, this clonotype was seen many times. The V and J genes are TRBV5-1 and TRBJ2-3, with TRBD2 identical over 10 bases. CDR1 is SGHRS and CDR2 is YFSETQ in the germline V gene. The CDR3 loop spans 17 amino acids. J gave up 2 bases and V 3 bases, and 9 bases lay outside the gene matches. The CDR3 protein is CASSWPIAGGSTDTQYF. Here the CDR3 DNA reads TGCGCCAGCAGCTGGCCCATAGCGGGGGGCTCCACAGATACGCAGTATTTT.

The sample holds a few counts of this clonotype. The V gene is TRBV20-1, the J gene TRBJ2-5; 7 nucleotides align to TRBD1. The germline gives CDR1 DFQATT, CDR2 SNEGSKA (reference sequence). With 5 bases clipped from V and 4 bases from J, the junction kept 10 bases outside the gene matches. This CDR3 region has 14 residues. The CDR3 DNA is TGCAGTGCTCCTGAGACAGGGATTCGAGAGACCCAGTACTTC. Its protein product is CSAPETGIRETQYF.

This clonotype was seen ten or more times. This sequence joins TRBV29-1 and TRBJ1-2; no definite D call. Per the germline V gene, CDR1 is SQVTM and CDR2 is ANQGSEA. V lost 4 bases to trimming and J lost 8 bases, with 14 bases between them. This CDR3 is 12 amino acids long. CDR3 in DNA: TGCAGCGTTGTTTGGTCCCTTGGGGGCTACACCTTC. This encodes CSVVWSLGGYTF. Based on the CDR3 plus reference TRBV29-1 and TRBJ1-2, the full variable domain is SAVISQKPSRDICQRGTSLTIQCQVDSQVTMMFWYRQQPGQSLTLIATANQGSEATYESGFVIDKFPISRPNLTFSTLTVSNMSPEDSSIYLCSVVWSLGGYTFGSGTRLTVV.